The sequence of this T cell receptor beta chain was determined in a study of PD-1 blockade in mismatch repair-deficient tumors (dated by TCRdb to the late 2010s). Notes on the research overall: The trial enrolled 85 to 100 consecutive patients with roughly twelve mismatch repair-deficient cancer types between late 2013 and late 2016, all previously treated and progressing. Deep sequencing of TCR CDR3 regions was used to track tumor-associated T cell clones in peripheral blood of patients responding to PD-1 blockade. What the research found in general, with its limitations: Clones residing in the tumor, which were often undetectable in blood before treatment, expanded quickly after pembrolizumab and then contracted, generally before radiologic responses.

For each enrolled patient, mismatch repair deficiency was established using either polymerase chain reaction or immunohistochemistry. TCR sequencing was carried out for three patients who responded to pembrolizumab therapy. In the phase II trial, pembrolizumab PD-1 blockade was tested prospectively in advanced mismatch repair-deficient cancers, no matter which tissue of origin the cancers came from. Peripheral blood T cell samples were serially collected before and at multiple times after PD-1 blockade was started. Blood sampling times were expressed in weeks after the first pembrolizumab dose. The library came from the immunoSEQ multiplex PCR assay. TCRdb stores this immuneACCESS table with in-frame sequences only. Part of the clones is absent; in the studies checked, under half of the shortfall reflects unresolved V genes, and no reason is known for the rest. Present in this sample are approximately 16,000 clones, approximately 80% of which were seen just once. Of the sample, around 1.6% falls within the top ten clones.

With respect to this clone: Its antigen is not yet known. No base-level quality is on record; no much larger clone is a single base apart.

After removal of 2 bases from V and 3 bases from J, the junction retains 2 bases not matched to a gene. Including the terminal cysteine and phenylalanine, the CDR3 comprises 16 residues. Only the CDR3 portion is preserved as DNA: 48 bases, with reading frame beginning at the first base. CDR1 and CDR2 are drawn from the germline V gene: MNHEY, SVGAGI. The rearrangement combines TRBV6-5 with TRBJ2-2; 11 bases in the middle match TRBD1. Specimen: PBMCs, collected roughly 23 weeks after starting pembrolizumab. The receptor was derived from an adult with mismatch repair-deficient cancer. The CDR3: CASSYGTGGDTGELFF. At the DNA level, the sequence is TGTGCCAGCAGTTACGGGACAGGGGGGGACACCGGGGAGCTGTTTTTT.